This T cell receptor beta chain was recovered during a study of shared clonotypes between healthy human individuals. Researchers ran the assay at a deep level. Data came from immunoSEQ multiplex PCR; TCRdb stores just in-frame clones and leaves some out. The table lists hundreds of thousands of clones, approximately 96% of them singletons. Naivety among CD8 cells was defined by CD45RO negativity and positive CCR7 selection, thereby excluding terminally differentiated effector memory CD45RA+ cells. This TCR derives from a woman aged 25 to 39 in good health. Sequences were obtained from naive CD8+ T cells sorted from blood.

DNA for the CDR3: TGCGCCAGCAGCCAAAGCCTAGCGGGGGGGGTTCCTGAGCAGTTCTTC. This translates into CASSQSLAGGVPEQFF. The chain has TRBV4-1 and TRBJ2-1, with TRBD2 identical over 12 bases. Germline CDR1 reads MGHRA; CDR2 reads YSYEKL. The CDR3 is 16 amino acids. The V segment lost 2 bases and the J segment 9 bases; nucleotides outside the gene matches: 8.